A selection of T cell receptor beta chains follows, all from one sample in a study of molecular identifiers for immune sequencing clone quantification. Each CDR3 protein gets one entry after TCRdb re-called the PCR reads with MiXCR. The sample consists of about 320,000 distinct CDR3 sequences, over 20% of them appearing once. Material: naive CD8+ T cells from blood, with Jurkat cell RNA spiked in. These TCRs come from a human donor in good health. Some libraries in this study had Jurkat cell RNA spiked in. Each CDR3 is given without its conserved first and last residue. The size entry is marked missing in some rows and otherwise reads once, few, many or a size class.

j_gene,abundance,v_gene,CDR3aa
TRBJ2-7,many,TRBV12-3/TRBV12-4,ASSPGGGSSEQY
TRBJ2-1,many,TRBV29-1,SVPDGYNEQF
TRBJ2-1,many,TRBV9,ASSVEWSSYNEQF
TRBJ2-1,NA,TRBV4-3,ASSQVLEPYNEQF
TRBJ1-1,many,TRBV6-5,ATNRGTEAF
TRBJ2-7,many,TRBV7-6,ASSVSRGYEQY
TRBJ1-2,many,TRBV14,ASSLVADYGYT
TRBJ2-3,NA,TRBV20-1,SVGYSDTQY
TRBJ2-1,NA,TRBV27,ASSLLAGGRNEQF
TRBJ2-1,few,TRBV7-9,ASSLVSGVDEQF
TRBJ2-3,many,TRBV28,ASSESQGTDTQY
TRBJ2-3,many,TRBV4-3,ASSQGQSRTDTQY
TRBJ1-1,NA,TRBV30,AWSFRQGAVFMNTEAF
TRBJ2-3,many,TRBV5-1,ASSLESGVNTDTQY
TRBJ1-5,few,TRBV15,ATSRDMGCNQPQH
TRBJ2-7,many,TRBV4-3,ASSSGLAGGGYEQY
TRBJ1-1,many,TRBV5-1,ASSLNQRQNTEAF
TRBJ2-5,many,TRBV29-1,SVESDPPQETQY
TRBJ1-5,few,TRBV6-5,ASSSTPSWPQH
TRBJ2-3,many,TRBV6-5,ASSRGESGTQY
TRBJ2-3,NA,TRBV4-3,ASSQEELYGVQQY
TRBJ2-7,many,TRBV12-3/TRBV12-4,ASMGPRLAGVRGIEQY
TRBJ2-1,many,TRBV20-1,SAMNLRGGTNEQF
TRBJ2-3,few,TRBV20-1,SARESGRYGDTQY
TRBJ1-1,NA,TRBV27,ASSSFQGAPNTEAF
TRBJ2-7,many,TRBV2,ASIGGKISYEQY
TRBJ2-5,many,TRBV2,ASAPLAGEYQETQY
TRBJ2-3,many,TRBV28,ASSTPHSRERDTQY
TRBJ2-3,many,TRBV7-2,ASSQIGPGDTQY
TRBJ2-5,many,TRBV14,ASSQDTGTMVTQY
TRBJ2-7,many,TRBV13,ASSLGHFTYEQY
TRBJ1-4,NA,TRBV5-5,ASSPAGRTTNEKLF
TRBJ2-1,many,TRBV7-9,ASSSPQASAHNEQF
TRBJ2-4,many,TRBV5-6,ASSSWNRLAKNIQY
TRBJ2-3,many,TRBV23-1,ASSQSGGRSRELADFTDTQY
TRBJ2-7,few,TRBV11-2,ASSLEGTDGYEQY
TRBJ2-7,NA,TRBV7-8,ASGTGTGPYEQY
TRBJ2-6,many,TRBV2,ASSDPDSSGANVLT
TRBJ2-3,many,TRBV28,ASSFGPTSIRITDTQY
TRBJ2-3,many,TRBV20-1,SARPGAGTDTQY
TRBJ1-2,many,TRBV4-1,ASSQEKVGNYGYT
TRBJ2-1,many,TRBV29-1,SVDWTTSLSYNEQF
TRBJ2-5,many,TRBV19,ASSLVGAAETQY
TRBJ2-5,NA,TRBV10-3,AISEGVAGSKETQY
TRBJ2-5,few,TRBV27,ASSFQPSVETQY
TRBJ1-2,NA,TRBV2,ASNGGGGTDPGLGYT